Listed below are T cell receptor beta chains from one sample, sequenced in a study of T-cell memory formation after mild COVID-19. One entry per CDR3 protein results from TCRdb running MiXCR on the 5' RACE reads. The sample has a few hundred thousand distinct CDR3 sequences; 7% to 10% are singletons. The sample comprised PBMCs or a T cell subset sorted from them (not recorded which). These receptors originate from a man younger than 35 who had mild COVID-19 (a few samples of this study predate the infection). Cell type and time point are not known. CDR3s include the opening cysteine and the closing phenylalanine or tryptophan.

v_gene	j_gene	CDR3aa
TRBV5-1	TRBJ2-2	CASRRGTGANTGELFF
TRBV27	TRBJ2-7	CASSPAPGQGAPYEQYF
TRBV12-3/TRBV12-4	TRBJ1-6	CASSNVSPLHF
TRBV6-5	TRBJ1-1	CATYRDRDTEAFF
TRBV29-1	TRBJ2-1	CSVDPTRSSYNEQFF
TRBV4-3	TRBJ2-1	CASSSWETGTQDKQFF
TRBV20-1	TRBJ2-6	CSASGLGANVLTF
TRBV3-1	TRBJ2-2	CASSPPGAGPGTGELFF
TRBV29-1	TRBJ2-5	CSVEGALGETQYF
TRBV2	TRBJ2-1	CASSESGGEQFF
TRBV5-1	TRBJ2-3	CASSSPGPDTQYF
TRBV15	TRBJ1-1	CATSRDRAEAFF
TRBV5-1	TRBJ2-7	CASSGAYEQYF
TRBV19	TRBJ1-6	CASSIGAPGQGTSSPLHF
TRBV28	TRBJ1-2	CASSLVGIYGYTF
TRBV12-3/TRBV12-4	TRBJ1-5	CASSSSDRKQPQHF
TRBV12-3/TRBV12-4	TRBJ2-3	CASSSLADSSTDTQYF
TRBV5-1	TRBJ1-6	CASSSDSYNSPLHF
TRBV5-1	TRBJ2-3	CASSVDTAADTQYF
TRBV27	TRBJ2-5	CASSSAQTGGETQYF
TRBV6-5	TRBJ2-1	CASSYGRGGYLYNEQFF
TRBV2	TRBJ2-1	CASSEGLIYNEQFF
TRBV30	TRBJ1-1	CAWSLGGAEDFF
TRBV6-5	TRBJ2-7	CASTSSGYEQYF
TRBV5-4	TRBJ1-2	CASSLVGRDFGYTF
TRBV7-2	TRBJ1-2	CASSFAGDNYGYTF
TRBV28	TRBJ2-7	CASRSGVYEQYF
TRBV27	TRBJ2-2	CASSAMGITGELFF
TRBV7-2	TRBJ1-1	CASAAGGMMNTEAFF
TRBV5-1	TRBJ1-2	CASSASTGNYGYTF
TRBV5-1	TRBJ1-2	CASSYTGVDGYTF
TRBV12-3/TRBV12-4	TRBJ2-5	CASRRLVGETQYF
TRBV2	TRBJ2-5	CARGWGRRKETQYF
TRBV5-1	TRBJ1-1	CASSLWHDSRMNTEAFF
TRBV7-8	TRBJ2-5	CASSQGLAGGLGTQYF
TRBV7-9	TRBJ2-7	CASTGSDPHEQYF
TRBV5-1	TRBJ1-6	CASSLWTGNGSPLHF
TRBV5-1	TRBJ2-3	CASSLDSQDTQYF
TRBV29-1	TRBJ2-1	CSVERVGVDEQFF
TRBV12-3/TRBV12-4	TRBJ1-1	CASSLLNRNTEAFF
TRBV5-1	TRBJ2-7	CASSLAPGSYEQYF